This T cell receptor (beta chain) was obtained from a study of blood T cell repertoires in COVID-19 (dated by TCRdb to 2018 to 2021). With respect to the entire study: Samples from collaborators originated in the United States, Italy and Spain and spanned both the acute and convalescent phases of COVID-19. A de-identified subject ID, COVID-19 status, age in years and sex were almost always included in the sample metadata. The repertoires were released in a freely available public database meant as a resource for research on the immune response to SARS-CoV-2. Samples came from the ongoing ImmuneRACE study (first 160 participants) plus 1,254 subjects from 6 global collaborators. Where available, HLA class I and class II types were taken from metadata supplied by the sample provider and were not determined by assay-based typing. The dataset comprised deeply sampled blood TCRbeta repertoires from subjects exposed to, actively infected with, or recovered from COVID-19. The prospective study material was composed of cDNA or gDNA derived from T cells, B-cell-depleted T cells, or PBMCs.

Each collaborating institution followed its own protocols to collect whole blood in K2EDTA tubes. For TCRbeta analysis, collaborator samples were shipped as frozen whole blood, as isolated PBMCs, or as DNA extracted from either sample type. The trim is 2 bases for V and 1 base for J, with a gap of 5 bases between the germline ends. The germline V gene sets CDR1 to SGHTA and CDR2 to FQGTGA. The cysteine opens and the phenylalanine closes a CDR3 of 13 amino acids. The DNA shown is the 39-base CDR3, in frame from base 1. Concerning this clone itself: No cognate antigen has been identified for it. Base qualities are not provided; no much larger clone lies one nucleotide away.

TCRbeta CDR3 regions were amplified from genomic DNA using the immunoSEQ Assay, a bias-controlled multiplex PCR. The study's own analysis went as follows. The number of nucleated cells in each sample was estimated by amplification of reference gene primers within the assay. To quantify the absolute abundance of each unique TCRbeta CDR3 rearrangement, sequence reads were collapsed and filtered. Productive Simpson clonality was computed per sample as the square root of Simpson's diversity index over productive rearrangements. What TCRdb holds here is the immuneACCESS table cut down to in-frame rearrangements. Part of the clones is not present; checked against another copy, under half of the missing clones reflect an unresolved V gene, and the others are unexplained. For V, J and clone size, that table is used; D and trimming come from the DNA. This sample gives more than 95,000 clones in total; over 75% of them show up just once. Under 7% of the sample goes to the ten largest clones.

The paper's findings and limits, for the study overall: The quantity of clinical and demographic metadata differed by source and by participant and was supplied without curation.

In this chain, TRBV7-3 is recombined with TRBJ1-1; there is no confident call for the D gene. The source material was peripheral blood. The sequence was collected from an elderly man with active or convalescent COVID-19. For the CDR3, the sequence is CASSLQANTEAFF. The DNA is TGTGCCAGCAGCTTACAGGCGAACACTGAAGCTTTCTTT.